This passage covers 30 T cell receptor beta chains from one sample sequenced in a study of blood T cell repertoires in COVID-19. Using immunoSEQ multiplex PCR, the repertoire was profiled, and TCRdb retains in-frame clones only, with some absent. The sample has about 240,000 clones, around 90% seen once. The sequencing input was peripheral blood. The receptor source for this set is a man in his fifties or sixties who had recovered from COVID-19.

As DNA, the CDR3 is TGTGCCAGCAGGGACAGGGTTAGTAATAGCAATCAGCCCCAGCATTTT. As protein: CASRDRVSNSNQPQHF. The V call is TRBV27, the J call TRBJ1-5, with 8 bases identical to TRBD1. Germline CDR1 is MNHEY and CDR2 is SMNVEV (reference sequence). With 6 bases clipped from V and 0 bases from J, the junction kept 7 bases outside the gene matches. The CDR3 covers 16 residues.

This clone was seen only once. J is TRBJ2-7 and V is TRBV10-3; 13 bases are a match to TRBD2. Germline CDR1 ENHRY, CDR2 SYGVKD. The CDR3 spans 16 residues. Losses at the gene ends were 5 bases for V and 1 base for J; bases not matched to a gene: 5. The CDR3 DNA follows: TGTGCCATCAGTACCGGGACTAGCGGGGAGTCCTACGAGCAGTACGTC. This codes for CAISTGTSGESYEQYV.

This clone was counted between two and nine times. The rearrangement uses TRBV18 and TRBJ1-1; D not resolved. This CDR3 is 14 amino acids long. Germline V gene sequence: CDR1 KGHSH, CDR2 LQKENI. The V end was cut by 4 bases, the J end by 0 bases, with 9 bases between. CDR3: CASSLATMNTEAFF. In DNA, the CDR3 is TGTGCCAGCTCACTGGCAACTATGAACACTGAAGCTTTCTTT.

This rearrangement joins TRBV7-7 to TRBJ2-3, with TRBD2 identical over 10 bases. The CDR3 spans 15 residues. Germline V gene data show CDR1 as SSHAT and CDR2 as FNYEAQ (reference sequence). The J segment lost 4 bases and the V segment lost 2 bases, leaving 3 bases of the junction unmatched. This CDR3 is CASSLLAGAADTQYF. CDR3 in DNA: TGTGCCAGCAGCTTACTAGCGGGGGCCGCAGATACGCAGTATTTT.

The chain uses TRBV5-5 and TRBJ1-5, with 10 nucleotides matching TRBD1. Looked up from germline, CDR1 is SGHKS and CDR2 is YYEKEE (reference sequence). This CDR3 comprises 15 residues. J was trimmed by 3 bases and V by 4 bases; bases with no gene match: 4. This CDR3 reads CASSLGTGVNQPQHF. The CDR3 DNA sequence: TGTGCCAGCAGCCTCGGGACAGGGGTCAATCAGCCCCAGCATTTT.

The genes are TRBV2 and TRBJ2-2; 10 bases are shared with TRBD1. The CDR3 spans 17 residues. From germline, CDR1 is SNHLY and CDR2 FYNNEI. The V and J ends lost 6 bases and 5 bases, in that order; junction bases with no gene match: 12. CDR3 in DNA: TGTGCCAGCAGAGATTTCAGACAGGGGGCTGGAACCGGGGAGCTGTTTTTT. Protein: CASRDFRQGAGTGELFF.

The CDR3, as DNA: TGCGCCAGCAGCTTGGCAGGGGTCGGGGAGCTGTTTTTT. Translating it yields CASSLAGVGELFF. J is TRBJ2-2 and V is TRBV5-1, with D possibly being TRBD1 (6 bases). V was shortened by 0 bases and J by 7 bases, with 7 bases between the two germline ends. The CDR3 is 13 amino acids. Per the germline V gene, CDR1 is SGHRS and CDR2 is YFSETQ.

The chain joins TRBV6-6 to TRBJ2-1; D possibly corresponds to TRBD1 (6 bases). Trimming left V 7 bases short and J 1 base short, with 14 bases between. CDR3 length: 15 residues. CDR1 and CDR2 from the germline V gene are MNHNY and SVGAGI (reference sequence). The CDR3, as DNA: TGTGCCAGCACCGTAGCAGGGGAATCCTACAATGAGCAGTTCTTC. This codes for CASTVAGESYNEQFF.

The rearrangement uses TRBV6-5 and TRBJ1-1, with a possible D match to TRBD1 (6 bases). The germline V and J ends were trimmed by 6 bases and 5 bases, with 13 bases remaining between them. Germline CDR1 and CDR2: MNHEY and SVGAGI. The CDR3 is made up of 13 amino acids. CDR3 coding DNA: TGTGCCAGCAGGAGGGGGATGTATACTGAAGCTTTCTTT. Amino acids: CASRRGMYTEAFF.

V and J are TRBV6-5 and TRBJ2-7; 7 bases are a match to TRBD2. Trimming took 7 bases from V and 4 from J; bases not matched to a gene: 7. This CDR3 is built from 13 residues. Germline lookup yields CDR1 MNHEY and CDR2 SVGAGI. The CDR3, as DNA: TGTGCCAGCACCAGGACGGGAGGTTACGAGCAGTACTTC. Its protein is CASTRTGGYEQYF.

The chain recombines TRBV19 with TRBJ2-7; D gene unclear. Trimming removed 3 bases at V and 2 bases at J, with 14 bases between. Germline lookup yields CDR1 LNHDA and CDR2 SQIVND (reference sequence). This CDR3 spans 15 amino acids. The DNA for the CDR3 is TGTGCCAGTAGTATTGGCTCATCGTCCCCCTACGAGCAGTACTTC. Translated, it gives CASSIGSSSPYEQYF. Supplemented by reference TRBV19 and TRBJ2-7, the full variable domain reads DGGITQSPKYLFRKEGQNVTLSCEQNLNHDAMYWYRQDPGQGLRLIYYSQIVNDFQKGDIAEGYSVSREKKESFPLTVTSAQKNPTAFYLCASSIGSSSPYEQYFGPGTRLTVT.

This clone was observed a single time. CDR3 in DNA: TGCGCCAGCAGCCAAGAACAGGGAAACAATCAGCCCCAGCATTTT. Residues: CASSQEQGNNQPQHF. The rearrangement joins TRBV4-1 to TRBJ1-5; possible D gene TRBD1, 6 bases. The V end lost 0 bases, the J end lost 3 bases, and 9 bases lay between the germline ends. The CDR3 is made up of 15 amino acids. CDR1 and CDR2 (germline): MGHRA, YSYEKL.

This clone is a singleton in its sample. This rearrangement joins TRBV23-1 to TRBJ2-7; the D is unclear. TRBV23-1 is annotated as an ORF whose role is uncertain. This CDR3 comprises 17 residues. The V gene lost 0 bases and the J gene lost 3 bases, with 18 bases spanning the gap. The CDR3 DNA reads as TGCGCCAGCAGTCAATCGATCGAGGCCATCCCCCTCTACGAGCAGTACGTC. Its translation: CASSQSIEAIPLYEQYV.

This chain joins TRBV5-6 and TRBJ1-2, with D possibly TRBD1 on 5 matching bases. CDR3 length equals 17 residues. CDR1 is SGHDT, CDR2 YYEEEE, per germline. The V gene lost 0 bases and the J gene lost 8 bases, with 23 bases spanning the gap. In DNA, the CDR3 is TGTGCCAGCAGCTTGGCCGGCGGACGACGGGACTCTATAGGCTACACCTTC. This encodes CASSLAGGRRDSIGYTF.

The CDR3: CASSLDGGGNIQYF. The CDR3, as DNA: TGTGCCAGCAGCTTGGACGGTGGCGGTAACATTCAGTACTTC. The gene calls are TRBV5-4 and TRBJ2-4; D uncertain. V lost 0 bases and J 7 bases, leaving 11 bases between the germline ends. This CDR3 spans 14 amino acids. Germline CDR1 is SGHNT and CDR2 is YYREEE (reference sequence).

The V and J genes are TRBV7-9 and TRBJ1-2; no clear D gene. CDR3 length: 12 amino acids. Germline CDR1 is SEHNR and CDR2 is FQNEAQ (reference sequence). The ends were cut back, 1 base at V and 3 bases at J, with 3 bases in the middle. As DNA, the CDR3 is TGTGCCAGCAGCTTAGGGCACTATGGCTACACCTTC. Its translation is CASSLGHYGYTF.

This clone was counted ten times or more. Distinct nucleotide sequences in the sample also encode this CDR3. V gene TRBV5-1 combines with J gene TRBJ1-1, with 10 bases aligning to TRBD1. Germline-derived CDR1 and CDR2 are SGHRS and YFSETQ. The CDR3 has 15 amino acids. Trimming took 4 bases from V and 0 from J; bases not matched to a gene: 3. The CDR3 bases are TGCGCCAGCAGCCCGGGGACAGGGGTGAACACTGAAGCTTTCTTT. Its translation is CASSPGTGVNTEAFF.

The chain is built from TRBV15 and TRBJ1-5; D is perhaps TRBD1 (5 bases). Per the germline V gene, CDR1 is LNHNV and CDR2 is YYDKDF (reference sequence). The CDR3 totals 15 residues. V lost 3 bases and J lost 2, with 11 bases in between. The CDR3 here is CATSRQGPGNQPQHF. Here the CDR3 DNA reads TGTGCCACCAGCAGGCAGGGTCCCGGCAATCAGCCCCAGCATTTT.

The rearrangement links TRBV19 to TRBJ2-7; TRBD2 aligns across 10 bases. The CDR3 consists of 14 residues. In germline, CDR1 is LNHDA, CDR2 SQIVND (reference sequence). J was trimmed by 3 bases and V by 4 bases; bases with no gene match: 3. CDR3 amino acids: CASSTGTSVYEQYF. Here the CDR3 DNA reads TGTGCCAGTAGTACCGGGACTAGCGTCTACGAGCAGTACTTC.

The rearrangement links TRBV10-3 to TRBJ1-2; D is unresolved. The CDR3 totals 13 residues. CDR1 ENHRY and CDR2 SYGVKD come from the germline V gene. With 3 bases removed from V and 8 bases from J, the gap between germline ends came to 13 bases. This CDR3 reads CAISDARPGGYTF. The DNA of the CDR3 is TGTGCCATCAGTGACGCTAGACCTGGGGGCTACACCTTC.

In this sample, this clone turned up a few times. The gene calls are TRBV7-9 and TRBJ2-7; D possibly corresponds to TRBD1 (5 bases). The CDR3 contains 15 residues. Germline CDR1 is SEHNR and CDR2 is FQNEAQ (reference sequence). V was pared by 1 base and J by 2 bases, with 12 bases between. The chain's CDR3 is CASSLEGMTAYEQYF. The CDR3 region has the DNA TGTGCCAGCAGCTTAGAGGGGATGACTGCCTACGAGCAGTACTTC.

V and J are TRBV7-2 and TRBJ1-3, with TRBD1 matching 10 bases. This CDR3 is built from 15 residues. The germline V gene encodes CDR1 SGHTA and CDR2 FQGNSA. The V gene end was trimmed by 5 bases and the J gene end by 4 bases; junction bases not matched to a gene: 5. The chain's CDR3 is CASSRRQGAGNTIYF. As DNA, the CDR3 is TGTGCCAGCAGCCGCCGACAGGGGGCCGGAAACACCATATATTTT.

The CDR3 DNA reads TGTGCCAGCAGTGGGTGGACAGGCACAGATACGCAGTATTTT. Translation: CASSGWTGTDTQYF. The chain combines TRBV2 with TRBJ2-3, with D possibly matching TRBD1 (6 bases). CDR1 and CDR2 (germline): SNHLY, FYNNEI. Trimming shortened V by 4 bases and J by 1 base, and 9 bases separated the two germline ends. This CDR3 contains 14 residues.

The chain couples TRBV3-1 (or the pseudogene TRBV3-2) to TRBJ1-1; D gene unclear. The CDR3 totals 14 residues. Germline assignment: CDR1 LGHDT and CDR2 YNNKEL (reference sequence). The germline V and J ends were trimmed by 2 bases and 0 bases, with 7 bases remaining between them. The CDR3 DNA follows: TGTGCCAGCAGCCAAAAGCTCTTGAACACTGAAGCTTTCTTT. This codes for CASSQKLLNTEAFF.

This chain joins TRBV5-1 and TRBJ2-7; 7 bases are shared with TRBD2. The CDR3 totals 14 residues. The germline gives CDR1 SGHRS, CDR2 YFSETQ. V dropped 3 bases and J dropped 0; count of bases not matched to a gene: 3. CDR3 sequence reads: CASSSPGGSYEQYF. CDR3 sequence (DNA): TGCGCCAGCAGCTCACCGGGAGGCTCCTACGAGCAGTACTTC.

This clone was counted only a few times. The chain employs TRBV6-5 and TRBJ1-2; TRBD1 matches 8 bases. This CDR3 spans 15 amino acids. V trimming: 8 bases; J trimming: 5 bases; junction bases outside the gene matches: 13. Per the germline V gene, CDR1 is MNHEY and CDR2 is SVGAGI. The CDR3 reads CASVHPTGDWYGYTF. Written as DNA, the CDR3 is TGTGCCAGCGTCCACCCGACAGGGGATTGGTATGGCTACACCTTC.

The chain is built from TRBV7-9 and TRBJ2-7; TRBD2 matches at 8 bases. This CDR3 is built from 15 residues. The V and J ends lost 5 bases and 6 bases, in that order; junction bases with no gene match: 12. From germline, CDR1 is SEHNR and CDR2 FQNEAQ (reference sequence). The CDR3 DNA reads as TGTGCCAGCAGCCTCTTGACCGGGGGGGACTCCGAGCAGTACTTC. Translating it yields CASSLLTGGDSEQYF. Complete variable domain (other parts from reference TRBV7-9 and TRBJ2-7): DTGVSQNPRHKITKRGQNVTFRCDPISEHNRLYWYRQTLGQGPEFLTYFQNEAQLEKSRLLSDRFSAERPKGSFSTLEIQRTEQGDSAMYLCASSLLTGGDSEQYFGPGTRLTVT.

V is TRBV13 and J is TRBJ2-3, with a tentative D call TRBD2 (5 bases). Trimming took off 5 bases at V and 1 base at J, with 13 bases between the two ends. CDR1 PRHDT and CDR2 FYEKMQ come from the germline V gene (reference sequence). The CDR3 totals 15 residues. CDR3 residues: CASSRTPIRTDTQYF. CDR3 DNA: TGTGCCAGCAGCCGGACTCCGATCCGCACAGATACGCAGTATTTT.

The rearrangement joins TRBV5-1 to TRBJ1-2, with D maybe TRBD1 (5 bases). The germline V gene encodes CDR1 SGHRS and CDR2 YFSETQ. This CDR3 comprises 15 residues. The ends were cut back, 4 bases at V and 3 bases at J, with 16 bases in the middle. CDR3 amino acids: CASSLGQGDYYGYTF. The CDR3 DNA follows: TGCGCCAGCAGCCTGGGGCAGGGTGATTACTATGGCTACACCTTC.

This rearrangement joins TRBV18 to TRBJ2-7; 7 positions agree with TRBD1. There are 15 residues in the CDR3. From germline, CDR1 is KGHSH and CDR2 LQKENI. After removal of 0 bases from V and 5 bases from J, the junction contained 7 bases not matched to a gene. DNA for the CDR3: TGTGCCAGCTCACCACCGTCCCAGGGGGAGCACGAGCAGTACTTC. Translating gives CASSPPSQGEHEQYF.